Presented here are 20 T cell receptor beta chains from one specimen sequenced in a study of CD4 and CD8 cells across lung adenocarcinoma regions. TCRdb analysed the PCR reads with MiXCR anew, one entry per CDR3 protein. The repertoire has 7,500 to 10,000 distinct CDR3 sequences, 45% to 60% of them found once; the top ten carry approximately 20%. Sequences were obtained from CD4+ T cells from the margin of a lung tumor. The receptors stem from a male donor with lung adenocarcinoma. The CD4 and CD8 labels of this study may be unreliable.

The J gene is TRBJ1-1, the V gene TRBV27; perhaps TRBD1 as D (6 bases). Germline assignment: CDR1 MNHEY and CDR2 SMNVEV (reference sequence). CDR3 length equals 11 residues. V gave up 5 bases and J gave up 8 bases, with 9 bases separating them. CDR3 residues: CASSQGTEAFF. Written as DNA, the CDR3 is TGTGCCAGCAGTCAAGGGACAGAAGCTTTCTTT.

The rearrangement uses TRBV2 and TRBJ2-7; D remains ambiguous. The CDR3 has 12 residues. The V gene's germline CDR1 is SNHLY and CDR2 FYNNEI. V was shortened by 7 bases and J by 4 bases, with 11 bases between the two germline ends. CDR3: CASTPQTYEQYF. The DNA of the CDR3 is TGTGCCAGCACCCCTCAGACTTACGAGCAGTACTTC.

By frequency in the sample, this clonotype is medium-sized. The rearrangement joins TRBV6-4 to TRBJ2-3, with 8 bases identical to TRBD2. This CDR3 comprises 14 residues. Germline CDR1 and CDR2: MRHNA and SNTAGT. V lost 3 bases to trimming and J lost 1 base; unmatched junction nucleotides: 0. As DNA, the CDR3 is TGTGCCAGCAGTGAACTAGCGGGCACAGATACGCAGTATTTT. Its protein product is CASSELAGTDTQYF.

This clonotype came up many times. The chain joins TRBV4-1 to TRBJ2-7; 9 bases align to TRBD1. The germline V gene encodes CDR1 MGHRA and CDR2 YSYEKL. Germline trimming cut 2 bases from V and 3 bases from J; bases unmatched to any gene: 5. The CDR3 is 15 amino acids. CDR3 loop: CASSQQGGQGYEQYF. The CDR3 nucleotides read TGCGCCAGCAGCCAACAAGGGGGACAGGGCTACGAGCAGTACTTC.

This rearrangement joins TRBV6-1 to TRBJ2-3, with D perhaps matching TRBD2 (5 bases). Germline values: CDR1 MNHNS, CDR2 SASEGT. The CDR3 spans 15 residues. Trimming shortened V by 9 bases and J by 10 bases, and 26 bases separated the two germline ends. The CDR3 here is CARGPKDVSTGAQYF. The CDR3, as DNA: TGTGCCAGGGGCCCCAAGGATGTGAGCACCGGGGCGCAGTATTTT.

CDR3 sequence: CGVTGLRAKNTQYF. The CDR3 nucleotides read TGTGGCGTCACGGGGCTGCGAGCCAAAAACACGCAGTACTTC. The chain couples TRBV6-8 to TRBJ2-4, with D perhaps given as TRBD1 or TRBD2 (5 bases each). The CDR3 totals 14 residues. In germline, CDR1 is MNHGY, CDR2 SAAAGT.

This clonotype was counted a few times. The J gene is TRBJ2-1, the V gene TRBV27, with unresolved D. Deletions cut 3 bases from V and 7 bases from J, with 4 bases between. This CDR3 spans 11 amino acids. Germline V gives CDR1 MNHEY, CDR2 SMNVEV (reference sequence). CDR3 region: CASSLKNEQFF. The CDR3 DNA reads TGTGCCAGCAGTTTGAAGAATGAGCAGTTCTTC.

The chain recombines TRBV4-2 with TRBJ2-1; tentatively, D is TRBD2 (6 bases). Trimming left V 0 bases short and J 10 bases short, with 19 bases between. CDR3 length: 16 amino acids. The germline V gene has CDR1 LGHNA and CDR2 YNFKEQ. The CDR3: CASSQDRRGRRGEQFF. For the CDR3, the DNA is TGTGCCAGCAGCCAAGACCGAAGGGGACGCCGGGGGGAGCAGTTCTTC.

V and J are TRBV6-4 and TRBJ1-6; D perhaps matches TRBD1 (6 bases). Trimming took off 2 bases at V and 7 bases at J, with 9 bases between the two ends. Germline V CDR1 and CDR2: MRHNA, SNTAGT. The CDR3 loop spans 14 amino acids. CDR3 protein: CASSDNRENSPLHF. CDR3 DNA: TGTGCCAGCAGTGACAACAGGGAGAATTCACCCCTCCACTTT.

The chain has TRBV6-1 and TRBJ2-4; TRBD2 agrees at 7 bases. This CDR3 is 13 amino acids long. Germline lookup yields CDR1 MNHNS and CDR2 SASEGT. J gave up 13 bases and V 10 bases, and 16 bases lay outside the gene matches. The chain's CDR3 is CATERGAKNTQYF. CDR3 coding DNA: TGTGCCACGGAGCGGGGAGCCAAAAACACGCAGTACTTC.

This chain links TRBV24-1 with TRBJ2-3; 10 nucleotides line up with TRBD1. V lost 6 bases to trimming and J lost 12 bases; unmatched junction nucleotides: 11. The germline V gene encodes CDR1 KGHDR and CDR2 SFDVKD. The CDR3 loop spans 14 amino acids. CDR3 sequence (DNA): TGTGCCACCAGTCGGGACAGGGGTCCAGAGACCCAGTATTTT. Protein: CATSRDRGPETQYF.

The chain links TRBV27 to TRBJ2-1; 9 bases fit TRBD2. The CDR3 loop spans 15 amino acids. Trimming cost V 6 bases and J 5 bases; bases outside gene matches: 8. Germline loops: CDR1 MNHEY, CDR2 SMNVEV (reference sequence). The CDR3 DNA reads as TGTGCCAGCAGCAAACTAGCGGGCGGGAACAATGAGCAGTTCTTC. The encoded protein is CASSKLAGGNNEQFF.

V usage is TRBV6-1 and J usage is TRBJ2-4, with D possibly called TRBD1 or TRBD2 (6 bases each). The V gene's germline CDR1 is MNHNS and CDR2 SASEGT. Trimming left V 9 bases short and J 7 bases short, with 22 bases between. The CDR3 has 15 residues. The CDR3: CASRGSGGSWNIQYF. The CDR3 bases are TGTGCCAGTCGCGGGTCCGGGGGCAGTTGGAACATTCAGTACTTC.

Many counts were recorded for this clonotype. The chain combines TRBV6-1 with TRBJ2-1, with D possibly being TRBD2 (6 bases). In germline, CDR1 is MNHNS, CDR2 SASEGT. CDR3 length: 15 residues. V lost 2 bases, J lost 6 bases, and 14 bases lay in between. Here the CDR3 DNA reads TGTGCCAGCAGTGAATGGAGCGGGCGCAGCAATGAGCAGTTCTTC. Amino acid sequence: CASSEWSGRSNEQFF.

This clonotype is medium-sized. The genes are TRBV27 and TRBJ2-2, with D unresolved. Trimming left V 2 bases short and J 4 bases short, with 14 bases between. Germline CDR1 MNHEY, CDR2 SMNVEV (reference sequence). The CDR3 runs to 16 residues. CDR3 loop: CASSLVIGRGTGELFF. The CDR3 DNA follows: TGTGCCAGCAGTTTAGTTATAGGGCGAGGCACCGGGGAGCTGTTTTTT.

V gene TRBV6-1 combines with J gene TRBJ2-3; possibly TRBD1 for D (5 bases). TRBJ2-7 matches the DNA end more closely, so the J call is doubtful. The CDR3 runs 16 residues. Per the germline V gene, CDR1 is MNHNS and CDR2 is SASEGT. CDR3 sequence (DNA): TGTGCCAGCAGTGTCCCCGGTCAGGGATTCAAAGACACGCAGTACTTC. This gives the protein CASSVPGQGFKDTQYF.

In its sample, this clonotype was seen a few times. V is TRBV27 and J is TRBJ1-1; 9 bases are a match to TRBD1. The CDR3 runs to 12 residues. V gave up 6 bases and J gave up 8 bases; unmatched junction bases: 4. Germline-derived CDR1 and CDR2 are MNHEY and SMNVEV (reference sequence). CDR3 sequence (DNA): TGTGCCAGCAGGGGGACAGGGAGGGAAGCTTTCTTT. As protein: CASRGTGREAFF.

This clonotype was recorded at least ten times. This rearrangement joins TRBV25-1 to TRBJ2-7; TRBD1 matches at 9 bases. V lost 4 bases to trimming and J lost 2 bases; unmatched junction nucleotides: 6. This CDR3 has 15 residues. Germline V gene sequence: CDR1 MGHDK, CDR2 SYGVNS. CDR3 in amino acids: CASSARTGDPYEQYF. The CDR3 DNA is TGTGCCAGCAGTGCGAGGACAGGGGACCCCTACGAGCAGTACTTC.

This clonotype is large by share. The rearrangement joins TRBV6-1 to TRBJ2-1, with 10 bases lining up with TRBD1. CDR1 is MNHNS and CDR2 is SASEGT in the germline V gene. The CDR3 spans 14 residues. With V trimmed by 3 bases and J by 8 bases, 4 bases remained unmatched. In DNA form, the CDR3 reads TGTGCCAGCAGTGAGGGGACAGGGGCGGATGAGCAGTTCTTC. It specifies CASSEGTGADEQFF.

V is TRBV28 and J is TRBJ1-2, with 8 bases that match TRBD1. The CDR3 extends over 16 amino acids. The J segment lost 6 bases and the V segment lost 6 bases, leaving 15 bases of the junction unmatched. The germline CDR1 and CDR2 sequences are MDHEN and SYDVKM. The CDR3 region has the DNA TGTGCCAGCAGCACCCCAGGGGGGCAGGGGGCAAATGGCTACACCTTC. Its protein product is CASSTPGGQGANGYTF.